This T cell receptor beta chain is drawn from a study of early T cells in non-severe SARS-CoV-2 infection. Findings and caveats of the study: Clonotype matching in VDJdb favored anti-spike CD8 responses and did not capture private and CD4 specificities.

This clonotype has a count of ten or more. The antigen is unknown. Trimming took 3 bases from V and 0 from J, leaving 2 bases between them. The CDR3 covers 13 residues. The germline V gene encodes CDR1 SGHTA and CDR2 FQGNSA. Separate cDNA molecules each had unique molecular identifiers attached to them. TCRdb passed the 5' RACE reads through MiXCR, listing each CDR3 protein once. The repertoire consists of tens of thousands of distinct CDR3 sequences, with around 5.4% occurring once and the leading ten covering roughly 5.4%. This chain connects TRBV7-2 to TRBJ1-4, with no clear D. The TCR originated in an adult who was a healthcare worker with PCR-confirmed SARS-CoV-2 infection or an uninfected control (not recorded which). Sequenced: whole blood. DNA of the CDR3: TGTGCCAGCAGCTTCTCAACTAATGAAAAACTGTTTTTT. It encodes CASSFSTNEKLFF.